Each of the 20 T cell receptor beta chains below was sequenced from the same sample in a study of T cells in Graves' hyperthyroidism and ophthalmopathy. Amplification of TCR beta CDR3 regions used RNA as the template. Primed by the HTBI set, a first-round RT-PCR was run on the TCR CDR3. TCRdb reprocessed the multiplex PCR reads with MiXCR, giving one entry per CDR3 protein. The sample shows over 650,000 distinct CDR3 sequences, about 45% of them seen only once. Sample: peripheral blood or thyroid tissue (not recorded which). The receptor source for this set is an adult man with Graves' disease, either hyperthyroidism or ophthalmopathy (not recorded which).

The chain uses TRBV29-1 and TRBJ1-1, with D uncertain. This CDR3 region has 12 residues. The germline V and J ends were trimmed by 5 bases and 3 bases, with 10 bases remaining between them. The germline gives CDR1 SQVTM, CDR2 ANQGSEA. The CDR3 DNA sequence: TGCAGCGTTAACGATCTCTACACTGAAGCTTTCTTT. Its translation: CSVNDLYTEAFF.

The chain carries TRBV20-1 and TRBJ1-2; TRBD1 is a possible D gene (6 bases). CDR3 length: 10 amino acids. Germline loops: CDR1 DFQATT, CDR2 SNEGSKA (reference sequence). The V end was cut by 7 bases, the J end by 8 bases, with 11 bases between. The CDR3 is CSEEGDGYTF. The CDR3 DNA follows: TGCAGTGAAGAGGGGGACGGCTACACCTTC.

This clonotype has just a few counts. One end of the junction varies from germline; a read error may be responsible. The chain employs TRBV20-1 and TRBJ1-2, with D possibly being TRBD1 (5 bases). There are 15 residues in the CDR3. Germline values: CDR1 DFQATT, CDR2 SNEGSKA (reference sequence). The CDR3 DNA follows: TGCAGTACTAGGGATCGGACACAACGCTTTAGGGGCTACACCTTC. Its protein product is CSTRDRTQRFRGYTF.

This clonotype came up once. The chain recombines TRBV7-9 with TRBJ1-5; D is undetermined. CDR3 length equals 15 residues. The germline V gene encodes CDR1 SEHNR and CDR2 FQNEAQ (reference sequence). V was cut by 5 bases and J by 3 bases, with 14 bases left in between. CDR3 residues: CASSETGRANQPQHF. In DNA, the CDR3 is TGTGCCAGCAGCGAGACGGGTAGGGCCAATCAGCCCCAGCATTTT.

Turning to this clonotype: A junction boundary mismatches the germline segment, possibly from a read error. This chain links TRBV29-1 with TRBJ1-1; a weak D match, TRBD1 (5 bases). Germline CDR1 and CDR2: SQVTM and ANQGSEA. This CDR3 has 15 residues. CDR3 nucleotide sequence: TGTGCCTGGAGTGTACCTGACAGCATGAACACTGAAGCTTTCTTT. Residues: CAWSVPDSMNTEAFF. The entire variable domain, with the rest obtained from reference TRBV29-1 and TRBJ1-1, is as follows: SAVISQKPSRDICQRGTSLTIQCQVDSQVTMMFWYRQQPGQSLTLIATANQGSEATYESGFVIDKFPISRPNLTFSTLTVSNMSPEDSSIYLCAWSVPDSMNTEAFFGQGTRLTVV.

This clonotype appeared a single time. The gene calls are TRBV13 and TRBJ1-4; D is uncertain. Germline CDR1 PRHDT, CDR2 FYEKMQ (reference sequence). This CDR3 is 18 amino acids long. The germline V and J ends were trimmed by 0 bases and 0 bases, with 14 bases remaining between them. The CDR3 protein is CASSLGRPYPSTNEKLFF. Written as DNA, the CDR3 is TGTGCCAGCAGCTTAGGCAGACCTTATCCTTCAACTAATGAAAAACTGTTTTTT.

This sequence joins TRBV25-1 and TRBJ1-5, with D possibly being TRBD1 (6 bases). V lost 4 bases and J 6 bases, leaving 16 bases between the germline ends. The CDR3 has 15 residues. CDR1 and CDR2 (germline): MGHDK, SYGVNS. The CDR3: CASSARVTGLQPQHF. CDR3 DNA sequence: TGTGCCAGCAGTGCGAGGGTGACAGGCCTTCAGCCCCAGCATTTT.

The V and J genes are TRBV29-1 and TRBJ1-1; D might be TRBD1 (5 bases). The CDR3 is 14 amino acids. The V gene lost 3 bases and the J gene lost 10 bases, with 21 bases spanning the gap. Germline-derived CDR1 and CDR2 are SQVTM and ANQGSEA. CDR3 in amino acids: CSVDGLGTGVGAFF. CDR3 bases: TGCAGCGTTGACGGATTGGGGACGGGAGTTGGAGCTTTCTTT.

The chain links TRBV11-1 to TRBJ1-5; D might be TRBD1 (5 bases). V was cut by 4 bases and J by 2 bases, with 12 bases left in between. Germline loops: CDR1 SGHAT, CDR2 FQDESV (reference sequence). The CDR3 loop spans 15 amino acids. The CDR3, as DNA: TGTGCCAGCAGCTCAGGGTCTTGGGGCAATCAGCCCCAGCATTTT. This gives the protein CASSSGSWGNQPQHF.

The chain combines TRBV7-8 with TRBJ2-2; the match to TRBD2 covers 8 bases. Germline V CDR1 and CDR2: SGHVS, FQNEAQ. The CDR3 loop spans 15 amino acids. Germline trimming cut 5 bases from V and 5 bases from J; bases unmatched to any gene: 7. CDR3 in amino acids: CASSPPGLGTGELFF. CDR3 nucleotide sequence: TGTGCCAGCAGCCCCCCGGGACTAGGGACCGGGGAGCTGTTTTTT.

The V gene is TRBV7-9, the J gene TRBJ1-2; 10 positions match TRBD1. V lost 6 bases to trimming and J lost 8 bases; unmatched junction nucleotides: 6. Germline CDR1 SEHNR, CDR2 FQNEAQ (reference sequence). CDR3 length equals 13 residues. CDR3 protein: CASSPTGGEGYTF. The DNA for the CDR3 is TGTGCCAGCAGTCCGACAGGGGGCGAAGGCTACACCTTC. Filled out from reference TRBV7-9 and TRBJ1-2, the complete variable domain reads DTGVSQNPRHKITKRGQNVTFRCDPISEHNRLYWYRQTLGQGPEFLTYFQNEAQLEKSRLLSDRFSAERPKGSFSTLEIQRTEQGDSAMYLCASSPTGGEGYTFGSGTRLTVV.

CDR3 bases: TGTGCCAGCAGTCGTAACCGGGACAGCTACGAGCAGTACTTC. This gives the protein CASSRNRDSYEQYF. The chain couples TRBV6-1 to TRBJ2-7; 7 bases map to TRBD1. V trimming: 5 bases; J trimming: 3 bases; junction bases outside the gene matches: 7. Germline V gives CDR1 MNHNS, CDR2 SASEGT. The CDR3 spans 14 residues.

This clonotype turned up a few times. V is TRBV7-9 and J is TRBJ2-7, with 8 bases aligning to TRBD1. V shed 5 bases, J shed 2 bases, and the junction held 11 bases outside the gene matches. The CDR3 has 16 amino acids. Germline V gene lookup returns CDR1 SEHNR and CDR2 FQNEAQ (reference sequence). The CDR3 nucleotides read TGTGCCAGCAGCCAAGGCGGGACAGGCCTCCCCTACGAGCAGTACTTC. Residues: CASSQGGTGLPYEQYF.

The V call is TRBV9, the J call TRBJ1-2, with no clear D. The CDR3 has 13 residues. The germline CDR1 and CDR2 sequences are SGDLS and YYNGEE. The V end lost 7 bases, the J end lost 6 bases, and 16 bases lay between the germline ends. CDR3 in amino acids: CASGRRGRDGYTF. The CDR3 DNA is TGTGCCAGCGGTAGACGAGGGAGGGATGGCTACACCTTC.

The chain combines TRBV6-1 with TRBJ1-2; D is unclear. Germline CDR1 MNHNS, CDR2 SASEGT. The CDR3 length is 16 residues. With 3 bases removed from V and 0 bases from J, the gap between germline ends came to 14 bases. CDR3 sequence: CASSESPSTSNYGYTF. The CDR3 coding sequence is TGTGCCAGCAGTGAGAGTCCCAGCACCTCTAACTATGGCTACACCTTC.

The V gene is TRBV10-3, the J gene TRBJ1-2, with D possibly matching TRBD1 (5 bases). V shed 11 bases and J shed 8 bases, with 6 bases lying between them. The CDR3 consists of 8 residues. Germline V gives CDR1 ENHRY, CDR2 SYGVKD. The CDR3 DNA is TGTGCCCCAGGGGGCTACACCTTC. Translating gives CAPGGYTF.

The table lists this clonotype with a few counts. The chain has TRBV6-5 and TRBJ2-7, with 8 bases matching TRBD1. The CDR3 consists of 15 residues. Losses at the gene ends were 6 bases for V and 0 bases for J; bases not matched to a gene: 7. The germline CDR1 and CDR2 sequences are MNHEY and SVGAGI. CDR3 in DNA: TGTGCCAGCAGCCCGGGACAGGTGAGCTCCTACGAGCAGTACTTC. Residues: CASSPGQVSSYEQYF.

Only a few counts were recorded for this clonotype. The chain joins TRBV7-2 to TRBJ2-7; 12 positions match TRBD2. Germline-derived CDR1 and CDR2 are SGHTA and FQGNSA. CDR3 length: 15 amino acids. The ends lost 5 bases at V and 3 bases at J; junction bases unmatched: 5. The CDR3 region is CASSPSGRADYEQYF. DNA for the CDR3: TGTGCCAGCAGCCCTAGCGGGAGGGCCGACTACGAGCAGTACTTC.

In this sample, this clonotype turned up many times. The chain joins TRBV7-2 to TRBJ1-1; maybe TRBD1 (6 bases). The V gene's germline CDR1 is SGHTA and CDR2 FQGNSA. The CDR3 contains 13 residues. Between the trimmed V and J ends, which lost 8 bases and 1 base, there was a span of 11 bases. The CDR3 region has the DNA TGTGCCAGCGGAATACAGGGGAACACTGAAGCTTTCTTT. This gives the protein CASGIQGNTEAFF.

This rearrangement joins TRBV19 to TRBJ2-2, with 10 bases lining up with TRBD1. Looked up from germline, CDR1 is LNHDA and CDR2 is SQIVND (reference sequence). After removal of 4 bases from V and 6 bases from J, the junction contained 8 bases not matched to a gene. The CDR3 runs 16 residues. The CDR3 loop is CASSTIGQGDAGELFF. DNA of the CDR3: TGTGCCAGTAGTACCATCGGACAGGGGGACGCCGGGGAGCTGTTTTTT.